The 2 T cell receptor beta chains below come from one sample, sequenced in a study of CD8+CD57+ T cells in acquired aplastic anemia. Those patients picked for sequencing had displayed CD8+CD57+ cell expansion on flow cytometry. TCR beta VDJ and CDR3 profiling used genomic DNA as template. TCRdb redid the calling of the reads with MiXCR, one entry per CDR3 protein. The table records 180,000 or so distinct CDR3 sequences, about 60% of them present only once. Material: sorted CD4+, CD8+, or CD8+CD57+ T cells (not recorded which) from PBMCs. These receptors were collected from a human donor with aplastic anemia.

The rearrangement links TRBV29-1 to TRBJ2-4, with 11 nucleotides matching TRBD2. Unmatched junction bases numbered 4, after V lost 2 bases and J lost 1 base. This CDR3 spans 16 amino acids. CDR1 and CDR2 (germline): SQVTM, ANQGSEA. CDR3 DNA: TGCAGCGTTGAACTAGCGGGAGGAAGGGCCAAAAACATTCAGTACTTC. It translates to CSVELAGGRAKNIQYF.

The chain links TRBV2 to TRBJ1-4; D gene uncertain. This CDR3 has 14 amino acids. Trimming removed 4 bases at V and 4 bases at J, with 10 bases between. The germline V gene encodes CDR1 SNHLY and CDR2 FYNNEI. CDR3 sequence: CASSVGGGNEKLFF. The CDR3 nucleotides are TGTGCCAGCAGTGTTGGCGGAGGTAATGAAAAACTGTTTTTT.